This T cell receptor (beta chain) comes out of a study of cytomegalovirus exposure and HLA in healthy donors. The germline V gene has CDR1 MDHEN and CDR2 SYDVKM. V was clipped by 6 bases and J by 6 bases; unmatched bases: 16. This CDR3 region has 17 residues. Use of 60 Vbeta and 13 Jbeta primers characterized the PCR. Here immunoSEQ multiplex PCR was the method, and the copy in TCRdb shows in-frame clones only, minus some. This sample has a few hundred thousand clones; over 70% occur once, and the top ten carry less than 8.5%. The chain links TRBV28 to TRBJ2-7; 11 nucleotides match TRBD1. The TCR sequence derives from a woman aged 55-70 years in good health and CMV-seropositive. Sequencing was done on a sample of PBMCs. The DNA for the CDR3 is TGTGCCAGCAGAAAATCCGGGACAGGGGGTTTTGGGGGCGAGCAGTACTTC. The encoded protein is CASRKSGTGGFGGEQYF.